This TCR beta chain comes out of a study of blood T cell repertoires in COVID-19. As for the study in general: Samples of COVID-19 (acute and convalescent) were obtained from the United States, Italy and Spain. From T cells, B-cell-depleted T cells, or PBMCs came the material, which was cDNA or gDNA.

The CDR3 consists of 12 residues. Germline V CDR1 and CDR2: LGHDT, YNNKEL (reference sequence). V dropped 4 bases and J dropped 12; count of bases not matched to a gene: 6. How the authors handled the data: Estimated nucleated cell counts came from reference gene primer amplification. Data came from immunoSEQ multiplex PCR; TCRdb stores just in-frame clones and leaves some out. V, J and clone size were drawn from that table, and D and trimming were deduced from the DNA. The sample records under 150,000 clones, 85% to 90% being singletons. The sequenced sample was peripheral blood. This receptor was identified in a woman between 45 and 60 years old with acute or convalescent COVID-19. The chain carries TRBV3-1 (or the pseudogene TRBV3-2) and TRBJ2-1, with 7 bases aligning to TRBD2. The CDR3 region has the DNA TGTGCCAGCAGCCGCACCCCGGGGGGGCAGTTCTTC. Its protein is CASSRTPGGQFF.